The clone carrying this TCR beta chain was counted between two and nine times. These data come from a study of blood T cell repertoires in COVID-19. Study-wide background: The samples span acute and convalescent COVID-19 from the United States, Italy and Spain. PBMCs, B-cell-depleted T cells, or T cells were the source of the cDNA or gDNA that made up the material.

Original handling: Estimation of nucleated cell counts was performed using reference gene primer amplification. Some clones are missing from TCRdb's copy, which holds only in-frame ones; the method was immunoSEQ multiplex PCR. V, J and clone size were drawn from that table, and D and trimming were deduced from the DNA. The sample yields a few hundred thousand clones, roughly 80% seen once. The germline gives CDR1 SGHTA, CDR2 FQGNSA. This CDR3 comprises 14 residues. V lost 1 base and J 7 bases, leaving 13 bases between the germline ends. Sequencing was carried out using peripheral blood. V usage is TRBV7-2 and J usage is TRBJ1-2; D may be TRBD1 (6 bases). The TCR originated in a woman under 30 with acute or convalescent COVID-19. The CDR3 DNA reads TGTGCCAGCAGCTTAGAAACAGGGCGGCTTGGCTACACCTTC. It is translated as CASSLETGRLGYTF.